Reported below is one T cell receptor (beta chain). Its specificity is not known. The germline V and J ends were trimmed by 2 bases and 2 bases, with 11 bases remaining between them. The CDR3 runs to 14 residues. Germline CDR1 is SGDLS and CDR2 is YYNGEE. These data belong to a study of CD8 T cells in Susac syndrome. Study conclusions and caveats: The authors acknowledged that the study's TCR sequencing and HLA analysis involved relatively few individuals.

An input of about 0.45 to 1 ug of RNA was subjected to reverse transcription using random hexamers. TCRdb analysed the immunoSEQ multiplex PCR reads with MiXCR anew, one entry per CDR3 protein. The data hold about 200,000 distinct CDR3 sequences, with almost 96% observed a single time. Sequencing of TCR beta was performed on blood CD8+ and CD4+ T cells. The clonotype originates from a human donor with multiple sclerosis. Sequenced: CD4+ T cells from PBMCs. The chain joins TRBV9 to TRBJ2-7, with D possibly being TRBD2 (6 bases). Here the CDR3 DNA reads TGTGCCAGCAGCGTCGGGGGAACAACCTACGAGCAGTACTTC. Its protein is CASSVGGTTYEQYF.